This T cell receptor (beta chain) was found in a study of cytomegalovirus exposure and HLA in healthy donors (dated by TCRdb to about 2017). About the investigation overall: An earlier analysis of 587 of the donors reported 250 to 350 Gb of sequence data and 117 million unique TCR beta sequences obtained from around 180 million T cells. An early release that covered more than 550 HLA-typed donors contained about 300 gigabases of sequencing data and about 84 million unique TCR sequences. Of the roughly 390 genotyped donors, roughly 85% fell in the genetic ancestry cluster associated with self-reported Caucasian donors. The study aimed to test whether cataloging public T cell receptors could reveal signatures of past pathogen exposure. The study profiled the T cell repertoires of under 850 subjects by immunosequencing and related them to cytomegalovirus serostatus. Besides the first cohort of 666 subjects, a separate validation cohort made up of 90 to 150 different subjects was used. To predict cytomegalovirus infection status, the study brought together high-throughput TCR immunosequencing, statistical association of individual TCRs with disease status, and machine learning. A later analysis re-examined previously published TCR beta repertoires from more than 550 donors and added high-resolution HLA genotyping to investigate patterns of TCR occurrence. Rather than drawing on any new phenotypic data, the later analysis identified candidate immune exposures from TCR beta sequences and the way those sequences occurred across donors. To decide whether each TCR beta V gene segment behaved as functional or pseudogenic, an earlier analysis of approximately 600 of the donors relied on high-throughput TCR beta sequencing. Alongside the repertoire data, information on donor age, sex, ethnicity and CMV serostatus was compiled. Genome-wide SNP genotypes for about 55% of the roughly 670 donors were used in a later genetic analysis, which treated that subset as a discovery cohort. All discovery cohort repertoires had been generated on a single sequencing platform. HLA typing included class I and class II loci at four-digit resolution. Typing coverage differed by locus: A, B, C, DRB1 and DQB1 were typed in roughly 620-630 donors, DQA1 in about 550, DPA1 in some 600, and DPB1 in 400 to 480. About five DR-DQ haplotypes were treated as single units for association and clustering because of strong linkage in the cohort. On average, around 200,000 unique TCR beta nucleotide sequences were sequenced per donor among some 430 genotyped donors of the cohort, with about 19% of those sequences being non-productive.

Of note for this clone: Which antigen it targets is not known.

Trimming takes 0 bases from V and 6 bases from J, and the germline ends sit 16 bases apart. According to the germline V gene, CDR1 reads SGHRS and CDR2 reads YFSETQ. Inclusive of the bounding cysteine and phenylalanine, the CDR3 is 15 residues long. Only the CDR3 DNA is retained, 45 bases long and in frame from the first base. Library preparation was by the immunoSEQ multiplex PCR assay. For the multiplex PCR, a mixture combining 60 forward primers for TCR Vbeta segments and 13 reverse primers for TCR Jbeta segments was used. A multiplex PCR assay on genomic DNA amplified the CDR3 region of rearranged TCR beta genes. Amplified TCR beta libraries were sequenced as 87-base-pair reads on the Illumina HiSeq System. On the authors' methods: A later analysis counted approximately 76 million unique TCR beta chains across the 600 to 850 repertoires, and approximately 11 million of these chains were shared by at least two donors. Raw reads were error-corrected and collapsed into unique sequences by a nearest-neighbor algorithm in which closely related sequences were merged to remove PCR and sequencing errors. Alignment of CDR3 sequences to IMGT reference sequences was used to assign V, D and J gene segments. Each retained sequence needed at least a six-nucleotide match to both a V gene segment and a J gene segment. A rearrangement was called productive if the CDR3 had no stop codons and remained in frame with V and J, and every other rearrangement was called non-productive. Following IMGT convention, CDR3 was defined as the stretch from the second conserved V-encoded cysteine up to the conserved J-encoded phenylalanine. In an earlier analysis of more than 550 of the donors, sequences lacking an unambiguous match to a single V gene segment were excluded. In an earlier analysis of 587 of the donors, V segments were called functional above 56.7% productive rearrangements and were called segregating when the between-donor standard deviation exceeded 5%. A statistical classification framework was developed to diagnose cytomegalovirus status using the catalog of TCR beta chain sequences. In a later analysis, TCR nucleotide sequences were compared against IMGT/GENE-DB human TR gene sequences so that V and J genes could be assigned. Using the TCRdist pipeline, a later analysis assigned CDR3 sequences along with most-parsimonious VDJ recombination scenarios. In a later analysis, each TCR beta chain was defined by its CDR3 amino acid sequence together with its V-gene family, and reads without a unique V-gene family were excluded. To address suspected cross-contamination and a sequencing artifact, a later analysis removed roughly 640 highly shared, low-generation-probability nucleotide sequences. A later analysis calculated a clonal expansion index for each public chain from normalized within-repertoire ranks of inferred template counts. Generation probabilities in a later analysis came from a VDJ recombination model fitted to out-of-frame rearrangements, and those results were checked against IGoR. In a later analysis, hypergeometric tests were used to score TCR-TCR, TCR-HLA and TCR-CMV co-occurrence, with a repertoire-size bias correction applied to TCR pairs. To estimate false discovery rates, a later analysis permuted the HLA or CMV assignments 20 times. In a later analysis, co-occurring TCRs were grouped using DBSCAN, and TCRdist sequence similarity was added for clustering within HLA-allele-positive subsets. Repertoires with fewer than 30,000 or more than 120,000 public chains were left out of co-occurrence clustering, as were about 5 repertoires with anomalous nucleotide sharing. Here the immuneACCESS table is served through TCRdb, limited to in-frame sequences with V and J called. Missing clones are a known gap in these copies; in checked studies unresolved V genes cover under half, and the rest lacks a known reason. The V and J calls and clone size were taken over from that table, and D and trimming were inferred from the DNA. Per the sample table, the count is approximately 52,000 clones. Of the sample, more than 9% falls within the top ten clones.

What the study reported, not specific to this receptor: Compared with the roughly 670-donor mean, donors in an Asian-associated ancestry cluster had fewer N-insertions in productive TCRs, according to a later genetic analysis. According to a later analysis, most CMV-associated TCR beta chains appeared to be HLA-restricted, and the HLA associations seemed to be driven largely by CMV exposure. In an earlier analysis of around 600 of the donors, most TCR beta V segments appeared in productive rearrangements about 87% or about 30% of the time, broadly matching IMGT annotations. Because counts were too low, approximately 18 rarely observed V segments, including chromosome 9 orphons, were excluded from the earlier analysis of some 540 of the donors. The classifier was reported to diagnose cytomegalovirus status with high specificity and sensitivity in both the original and validation cohorts. A cluster of highly shared sequence variants was judged likely to represent a technical artifact of the sequencing pipeline. Three of the identified cytomegalovirus-associated TCR beta chains were confirmed in vitro to be specific for cytomegalovirus antigens. Correlated functional status among segregating V segments might reflect linkage disequilibrium, but an unknown experimental factor could not be ruled out. It was suggested by the authors that the approach could potentially be generalized to other disease states and immunological phenotypes. An association between a missense DCLRE1C variant and V-gene and J-gene trimming of TCR beta chains was found in a later genetic analysis and replicated in an independent cohort. While some public TCRs were present in many individuals, most TCR sequences turned up only very rarely across donors. A later analysis found that TCR association rates varied across HLA loci, with DRB1 alleles showing the most associated TCRs and HLA-C alleles the fewest. At a false discovery rate of 0.05, a later analysis linked under 20,000 TCR beta sequences to specific HLA alleles. In a later analysis, several top co-occurrence clusters were reported to appear linked to parvovirus B19, influenza, CMV and Epstein-Barr virus. This cohort had only TCR beta chains sequenced, and the lack of alpha or paired-chain data limited which features could be detected. In a later analysis, HLA-associated TCR beta chains were found to be more clonally expanded and to have lower generation probabilities than equally common non-associated chains. Some IMGT-functional V segments, including TRBV6-2 and TRBV6-3, could not be distinguished by the 87-base-pair reads and were therefore excluded. A total of 150 to 200 TCR beta chains were listed by the study as associated with cytomegalovirus. A further reported finding was that TCR beta sequences accurately predicted the HLA-A and HLA-B alleles for most subjects in the first cohort. Because some donors lacked HLA typing at each locus, the association tests relied only on the typed subset. Presence/absence analyses assumed roughly uniform sequencing depth across donors, an assumption that may not hold. Assigning TCR associations to individual alleles was difficult when HLA alleles, especially DR and DQ, strongly co-occurred. For the cohort, immune exposure information was limited to CMV serostatus.

The cohort was made up of around 720 healthy bone marrow donors. Cohort members were all nominally healthy when sampled, although unrecorded immune exposures were likely present. The donor was CMV seropositive and belonged to the group of 250 to 300 seropositive cohort members. Every donor gave a peripheral blood sample, and the peripheral blood mononuclear cells from that sample were used for TCR beta sequencing. The Qiagen DNeasy Blood Extraction Kit was used to extract genomic DNA from the blood cell samples. The clonotype originates from a woman in her sixties or seventies in good health and CMV-seropositive. The chain uses TRBV5-1 and TRBJ2-7; TRBD2 could be the D gene, as 7 bases match. Sequences were obtained from PBMCs. The DNA sequence is as follows: TGCGCCAGCAGCTTGGCCGTGGGGGGGCCCTCCGAGCAGTACTTC. This encodes CASSLAVGGPSEQYF.